The 9 T cell receptor beta chains below were found in one sample sequenced in a study of cytomegalovirus exposure and HLA in healthy donors. PCR was performed using 60 Vbeta and 13 Jbeta primers. Clones were sequenced by immunoSEQ multiplex PCR, and TCRdb holds only the in-frame ones, with some missing. Of about 300,000 clones in the sample, roughly 85% were seen once. Material: PBMCs. Receptor source: a man between 40 and 49 years old in good health and CMV-seropositive.

This clone was detected once. The gene calls are TRBV6-5 and TRBJ2-4, with D possibly being TRBD1 (6 bases). CDR3 size: 15 residues. Germline V CDR1 and CDR2: MNHEY, SVGAGI. Between the trimmed V and J ends, which lost 5 bases and 8 bases, there was a span of 19 bases. CDR3 residues: CASSPDRGGPYIQYF. CDR3 DNA: TGTGCCAGCAGTCCGGACAGAGGTGGACCATACATTCAGTACTTC.

The J gene is TRBJ2-7, the V gene TRBV4-3, with TRBD2 as a possible D gene (5 bases). The V end was cut by 0 bases, the J end by 0 bases, with 18 bases between. CDR1 is LGHNA and CDR2 is YSLEER in the germline V gene. The CDR3 runs 18 residues. For the CDR3, the DNA is TGCGCCAGCAGCCAAGATCTGTGGGCTAGCAGAAGCTCCTACGAGCAGTACTTC. Protein sequence: CASSQDLWASRSSYEQYF.

There are a few counts of this clone. The rearrangement uses TRBV28 and TRBJ1-2; D unresolved. The V and J ends lost 3 bases and 6 bases respectively, with 11 bases between them. This CDR3 contains 13 residues. Germline V lookup: CDR1 MDHEN, CDR2 SYDVKM. DNA of the CDR3: TGTGCCAGCAGTTTTCGCGCGGGCCATGGCTACACCTTC. Translation: CASSFRAGHGYTF.

This chain links TRBV7-2 with TRBJ2-3, with 9 bases that match TRBD1. V lost 6 bases to trimming and J lost 2 bases; unmatched junction nucleotides: 6. CDR1 is SGHTA and CDR2 is FQGNSA in the germline V gene. The CDR3 covers 15 residues. The CDR3 here is CASSLQGALTDTQYF. In nucleotides, the CDR3 is TGTGCCAGCAGTTTACAGGGGGCCCTCACAGATACGCAGTATTTT. The variable domain in full, with the rest retrieved from reference TRBV7-2 and TRBJ2-3, is GAGVSQSPSNKVTEKGKDVELRCDPISGHTALYWYRQSLGQGLEFLIYFQGNSAPDKSGLPSDRFSAERTGGSVSTLTIQRTQQEDSAVYLCASSLQGALTDTQYFGPGTRLTVL.

J is TRBJ2-1 and V is TRBV9; 7 bases match TRBD2. J lost 5 bases, V lost 0 bases, and 8 bases had no gene match. Germline V lookup: CDR1 SGDLS, CDR2 YYNGEE. This CDR3 has 16 amino acids. The CDR3 sequence: CASSVAPGGLDNEQFF. The DNA of the CDR3 is TGTGCCAGCAGCGTAGCTCCGGGAGGTCTGGACAATGAGCAGTTCTTC. The whole variable domain, filled in from reference TRBV9 and TRBJ2-1, reads DSGVTQTPKHLITATGQRVTLRCSPRSGDLSVYWYQQSLDQGLQFLIQYYNGEERAKGNILERFSAQQFPDLHSELNLSSLELGDSALYFCASSVAPGGLDNEQFFGPGTRLTVL.

The chain combines TRBV27 with TRBJ2-5; TRBD2 might be the D (6 bases). This CDR3 contains 16 residues. Germline lookup yields CDR1 MNHEY and CDR2 SMNVEV (reference sequence). V was trimmed by 8 bases and J by 5 bases, leaving 24 bases between them. CDR3 bases: TGTGCCAGCTCGCTCCGAGGAGGGGAGATCGCGGAGACCCAGTACTTC. Protein: CASSLRGGEIAETQYF.

This chain connects TRBV5-4 to TRBJ2-2, with 7 bases that match TRBD2. This CDR3 spans 16 amino acids. CDR1 SGHNT and CDR2 YYREEE come from the germline V gene (reference sequence). V trimming: 4 bases; J trimming: 1 base; junction bases outside the gene matches: 7. The CDR3 region has the DNA TGTGCCAGCAGCCCGGGACTAACTAAGAACACCGGGGAGCTGTTTTTT. This translates into CASSPGLTKNTGELFF. The full variable domain, in which reference TRBV5-4 and TRBJ2-2 provide the parts outside the CDR3, is ETGVTQSPTHLIKTRGQQVTLRCSSQSGHNTVSWYQQALGQGPQFIFQYYREEENGRGNFPPRFSGLQFPNYSSELNVNALELDDSALYLCASSPGLTKNTGELFFGEGSRLTVL.

This chain connects TRBV28 to TRBJ2-5, with TRBD2 matching 9 bases. CDR3 length: 16 residues. Per germline, CDR1 MDHEN and CDR2 SYDVKM. V trimming: 3 bases; J trimming: 5 bases; junction bases outside the gene matches: 10. CDR3 bases: TGTGCCAGCAGTTTTGGAGGTAGCGGGAGTGGGGAGACCCAGTACTTC. Translation: CASSFGGSGSGETQYF.

This sequence joins TRBV5-4 and TRBJ1-2; 9 bases match TRBD1. The CDR3 has 16 amino acids. Germline CDR1 and CDR2: SGHNT and YYREEE (reference sequence). J lost 7 bases, V lost 4 bases, and 14 bases had no gene match. Here the CDR3 reads CASSLEGDRVGFGYTF. As DNA, the CDR3 is TGTGCCAGCAGCCTTGAAGGGGACAGGGTGGGTTTTGGCTACACCTTC.